This T cell receptor beta chain derives from a study of Ad26.COV2.S vaccination and SARS-CoV-2 variants (dated by TCRdb to the early 2020s). In the study overall: Vaccine-arm donors were drawn from COV1001, a multicentre, randomized, double-blind, placebo-controlled phase I-IIa trial of Ad26.COV2.S in healthy adults. Ad26.COV2.S was administered intramuscularly at 5 x 10^10 or 1 x 10^11 viral particles, either as a single shot or as two shots given 56 days apart. Sequencing of the TCRbeta repertoire served to evaluate the specificity and breadth of SARS-CoV-2-reactive T cell receptors following Ad26.COV2.S vaccination. A total of 32 samples were included in the TCR-sequenced set, comprising 19 Ad26.COV2.S vaccine recipients, 5 placebo recipients and 8 SARS-CoV-2 convalescent individuals. Trial participants were randomized into five groups of five: low-dose or high-dose Ad26.COV2.S given once or twice, or placebo on both occasions. Throughout the experiments and outcome assessment, investigators stayed blinded to trial group allocation.

The immunoSEQ Assay was used to sequence TCRbeta CDR3 regions. After extraction, genomic DNA underwent amplification by bias-controlled multiplex PCR, followed by high-throughput sequencing. In the authors' own workflow: To quantify the absolute abundance of every unique TCRbeta CDR3 region, sequences were collapsed and filtered. T cell fraction was estimated by normalizing TCRbeta template counts to usable DNA, which was measured by amplifying reference genes present in all nucleated cells. Repertoire TCRs were annotated as SARS-CoV-2-specific by exact matching of V gene, CDR3 amino acid sequence and J gene to a known reactive TCR set. The reference SARS-CoV-2 TCR set was derived from MIRA and filtered for enrichment in COVID-19-positive ImmuneCODE repertoires, a step that removed public or cross-reactive TCRs. Drawing on the MIRA antigens, annotated TCRs were analysed further at the level of specific ORF or position within ORF. Breadth was defined as annotated unique rearrangements over total unique productive rearrangements; depth was the summed frequency of those rearrangements. Group comparisons of TCR breadth used two-sided Wilcoxon rank-sum tests. The table comes from immuneACCESS by way of TCRdb, which keeps in-frame sequences with V and J called. Part of the clones is missing from these tables; in studies checked, under half for an unresolved V gene and the rest for unknown reasons. The V and J calls and the clone size are those of that table, but D and trimming were determined from the DNA. The sample has some 340,000 clones on record, 86% of them singletons. 1.9% of the sample is taken by the ten largest.

What this sample's treatment or condition label stands for: around 19 received Ad26.COV2.S at low or high dose, single or two shots; five or six received placebo; per-sample allocation not given. For vaccine and placebo recipients, repertoires were sequenced using samples collected on day 63 after the first injection. Between 29 July and 7 August 2020, Cohort 1b enrolled 20 to 30 adults aged 18-55 years at one site in Boston, USA. Ad26.COV2.S was a replication-incompetent adenovirus type 26 vector that expressed a prefusion-stabilized SARS-CoV-2 spike protein derived from the original Wuhan strain. For CDR1 and CDR2, the germline V gene lists SGHDT and YYEEEE. Inclusive of the bounding cysteine and phenylalanine, the CDR3 is 16 residues long. The CDR3 DNA has 48 bases and is translated from base 1. A distance of 11 bases separates the germline ends of V and J, which lose 4 bases and 0 bases respectively.

A remark on this clone: It lacks a known antigen. Per-nucleotide qualities are absent, and no much larger clonotype sits a single base away.

The full study reports these points: Comparing responses between vaccine doses or regimens was not something the study was powered to do. After vaccination, substantial breadth of spike-specific CD8+ and CD4+ T cell responses was reported. Ad26.COV2.S recipients had higher spike-specific TCR breadth than placebo recipients (P = 0.0014). The authors noted that the TCR breadth and depth analyses may have underestimated total T cell responses. Non-spike TCR breadth was comparable between vaccine and placebo recipients, consistent with the vaccine containing only spike.

This receptor was obtained from a person between 18 and 60 years old who received the Ad26.COV2.S COVID-19 vaccine or a placebo. The sequencing used peripheral blood, collected in a trial of Ad26.COV2.S vaccine versus placebo. This sequence uses TRBV5-6 and TRBJ2-6; a tentative D call is TRBD1 (5 bases match). The CDR3 region reads CASSRTTASGANVLTF. In nucleotide form, the sequence is TGTGCCAGCAGCCGGACGACAGCCTCTGGGGCCAACGTCCTGACTTTC.